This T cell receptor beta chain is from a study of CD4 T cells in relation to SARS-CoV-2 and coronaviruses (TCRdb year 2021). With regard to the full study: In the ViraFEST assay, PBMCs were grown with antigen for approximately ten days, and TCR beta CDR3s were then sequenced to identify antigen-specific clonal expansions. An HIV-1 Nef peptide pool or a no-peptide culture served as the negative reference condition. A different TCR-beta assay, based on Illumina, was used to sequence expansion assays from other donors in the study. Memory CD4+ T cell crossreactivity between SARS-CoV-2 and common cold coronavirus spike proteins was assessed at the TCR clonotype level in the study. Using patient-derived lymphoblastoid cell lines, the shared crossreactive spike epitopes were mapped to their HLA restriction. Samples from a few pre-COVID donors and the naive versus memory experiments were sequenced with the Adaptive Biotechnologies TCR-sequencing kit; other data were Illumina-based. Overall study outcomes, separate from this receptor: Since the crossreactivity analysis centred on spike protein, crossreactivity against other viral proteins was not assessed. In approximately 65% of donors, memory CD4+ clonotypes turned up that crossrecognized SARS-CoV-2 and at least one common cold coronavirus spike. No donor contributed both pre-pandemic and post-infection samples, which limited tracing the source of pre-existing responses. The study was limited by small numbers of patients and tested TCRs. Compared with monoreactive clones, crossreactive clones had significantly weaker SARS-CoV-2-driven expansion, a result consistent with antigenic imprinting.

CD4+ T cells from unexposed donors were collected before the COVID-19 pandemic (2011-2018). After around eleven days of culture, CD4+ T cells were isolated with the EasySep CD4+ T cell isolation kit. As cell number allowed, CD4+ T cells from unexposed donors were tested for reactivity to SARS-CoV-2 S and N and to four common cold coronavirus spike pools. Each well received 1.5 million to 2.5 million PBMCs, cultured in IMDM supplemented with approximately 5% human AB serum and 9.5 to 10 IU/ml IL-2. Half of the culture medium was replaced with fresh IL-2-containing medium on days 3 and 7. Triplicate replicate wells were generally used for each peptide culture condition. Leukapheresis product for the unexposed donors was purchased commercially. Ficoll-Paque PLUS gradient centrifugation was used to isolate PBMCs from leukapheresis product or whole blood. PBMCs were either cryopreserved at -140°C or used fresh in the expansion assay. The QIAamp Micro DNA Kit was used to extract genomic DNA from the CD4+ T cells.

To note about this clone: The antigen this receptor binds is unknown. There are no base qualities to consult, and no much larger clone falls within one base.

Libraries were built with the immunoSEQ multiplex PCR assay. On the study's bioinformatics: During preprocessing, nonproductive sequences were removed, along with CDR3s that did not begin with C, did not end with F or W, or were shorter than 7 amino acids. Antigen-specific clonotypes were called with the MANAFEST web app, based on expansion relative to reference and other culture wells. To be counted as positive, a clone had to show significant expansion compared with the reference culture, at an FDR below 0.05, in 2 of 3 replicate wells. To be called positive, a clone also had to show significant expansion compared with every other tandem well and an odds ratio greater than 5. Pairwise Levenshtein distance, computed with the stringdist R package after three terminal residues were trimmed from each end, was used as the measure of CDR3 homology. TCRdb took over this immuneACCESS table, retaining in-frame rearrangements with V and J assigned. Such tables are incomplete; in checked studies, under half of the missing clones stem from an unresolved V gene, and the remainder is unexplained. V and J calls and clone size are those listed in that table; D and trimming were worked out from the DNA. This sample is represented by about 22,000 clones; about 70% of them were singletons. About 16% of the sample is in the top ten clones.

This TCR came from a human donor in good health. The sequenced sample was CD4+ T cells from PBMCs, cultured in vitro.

The DNA sequence is as follows: TGCGCCAGCAGCCAAGGCCGTGGGGGGTTAAATACTGAAGCTTTCTTT. This is translated as CASSQGRGGLNTEAFF. Recombination connected TRBV4-3 to TRBJ1-1; matching of 5 bases hints at TRBD1 as the D gene. The germline V gene gives CDR1 as LGHNA and CDR2 as YSLEER. A distance of 17 bases separates the germline ends of V and J, which lose 1 base and 5 bases respectively. Taken from cysteine to phenylalanine, the CDR3 has 16 residues. The CDR3 DNA has 48 bases and is translated from base 1.